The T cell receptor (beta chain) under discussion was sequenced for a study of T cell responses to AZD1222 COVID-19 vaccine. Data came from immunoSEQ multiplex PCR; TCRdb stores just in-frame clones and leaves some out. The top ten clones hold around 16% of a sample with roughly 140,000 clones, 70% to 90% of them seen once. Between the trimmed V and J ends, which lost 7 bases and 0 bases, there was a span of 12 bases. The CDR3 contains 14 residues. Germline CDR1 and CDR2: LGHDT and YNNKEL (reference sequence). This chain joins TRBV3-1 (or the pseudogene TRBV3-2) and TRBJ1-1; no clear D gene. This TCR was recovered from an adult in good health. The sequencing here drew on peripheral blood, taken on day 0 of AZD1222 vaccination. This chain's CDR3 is CASTPALLNTEAFF. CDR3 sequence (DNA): TGTGCCAGCACCCCTGCTTTATTGAACACTGAAGCTTTCTTT.